The following is a T cell receptor (beta chain) sequence with its context. Its antigen has not been determined. Per-base qualities were not stored, and no clone one base away is much larger. From a lookup of the germline V gene (reference sequence), CDR1 and CDR2 are LGHDT and YNNKEL. Unmatched junction bases come to 8, with V trimmed by 4 bases and J by 4 bases. The CDR3 measures 15 amino acids from cysteine to phenylalanine. This entry keeps only the CDR3 DNA: 45 bases, framed from base 1. The source of the sample is a study of blood T cell repertoires in COVID-19 (dated by TCRdb to 2019 to 2021). At the level of the whole study: Samples from collaborators originated in the United States, Italy and Spain and spanned both the acute and convalescent phases of COVID-19. The prospective study material was composed of cDNA or gDNA derived from T cells, B-cell-depleted T cells, or PBMCs. The repertoires were made available in a free public database intended to serve as a resource for research on the immune response to SARS-CoV-2. Subjects who had been exposed to COVID-19, were actively infected with it, or had recovered from it provided the deeply sampled blood TCRbeta repertoires that made up the dataset. Sample metadata almost always included a de-identified subject ID, COVID-19 status, age in years and sex. Samples came from the ongoing ImmuneRACE study (first 160 participants) plus 1,254 subjects from 6 global collaborators. HLA class I and class II types, where available, came from metadata supplied by the sample provider rather than from assay-based typing. Broad study findings and their caveats: How much clinical and demographic metadata was included differed by source and by participant, and the metadata was provided uncurated.

Whole blood was collected in K2EDTA tubes by collaborating institutions according to the institutions' own protocols. For TCRbeta analysis, collaborators shipped samples as frozen whole blood, isolated PBMCs, or DNA extracted from either of those sample types. The immunoSEQ Assay, a bias-controlled multiplex PCR, was used to amplify TCRbeta CDR3 regions from genomic DNA. As for how the authors treated the data: Within the assay, amplification of reference gene primers was used to estimate how many nucleated cells each sample contained. To quantify the absolute abundance of each unique TCRbeta CDR3 rearrangement, sequence reads were collapsed and filtered. For each sample, productive Simpson clonality was calculated as the square root of Simpson's diversity index over productive rearrangements. TCRdb carries this immuneACCESS record with in-frame sequences only. Its versions omit some clonotypes, under half of them owing to an unresolved V gene in the studies checked, with the rest unexplained. Clone size and V and J calls were adopted from that table, with D and trimming inferred from the DNA. This sample gives about 78,000 clones in total; more than 80% of them show up just once. Of the sample, about 0.83% is held by the ten largest clones.

The chain uses TRBV3-1 (or the pseudogene TRBV3-2) and TRBJ2-5, with TRBD1 matching 8 junction bases. Source material: peripheral blood. This TCR derives from a woman of 80 years or more with acute or convalescent COVID-19. The CDR3 has the sequence CASSPRTGQGETQYF. The nucleotides are TGTGCCAGCAGCCCCAGAACTGGACAGGGAGAGACCCAGTACTTC.